This section outlines one T cell receptor (beta chain) sequence together with its context. The antigen remains unidentified. The data were obtained in a study of blood T cells in healthy people across ages. At the level of the study: Template-switching capture recovered about one barcoded beta molecule per two T cells. Study results and caveats: A conclusive naive versus antigen-experienced comparison was prevented by the unsorted PBMCs. No one knew whether donors had CMV, which possibly confounded expanded clonotype changes.

Researchers report isolating at least 6.5 million PBMCs per sample. The V gene lost 1 base and the J gene lost 14 bases, with 11 bases spanning the gap. CDR3 length: 12 residues. The germline CDR1 and CDR2 sequences are SEHNR and FQNEAQ (reference sequence). Using a J-beta primer mix together with a sample-barcoded 5' primer, a second PCR was run for roughly 7 to 11 cycles. TCRdb reprocessed the 5' RACE reads via MiXCR and lists one record per CDR3 protein. The sample has around 1.1 million distinct CDR3 sequences, approximately 38% seen once. Sequenced: blood. The clonotype was recovered from a man between 18 and 29 years old in good health. The chain couples TRBV7-9 to TRBJ1-4; weak D call: TRBD1 (5 bases). In nucleotides, the CDR3 is TGTGCCAGCAGCTTAGGGGACCGATCTCTGTTTTTT. Protein product: CASSLGDRSLFF.